A selection of T cell receptor beta chains follows, all from one sample in a study of CD8 T cells in Susac syndrome. One entry per CDR3 protein results from TCRdb running MiXCR on the immunoSEQ multiplex PCR reads. The sample lists approximately 200,000 distinct CDR3 sequences; 95% were seen once. The sample comprised CD4+ T cells from PBMCs. Receptor source: a human donor with multiple sclerosis. Both conserved end residues are part of each CDR3. D genes are given only for firm matches. Clone size is not always given. Where it is, it says once, few, many or a class for expanded clones.

abundance: once; d_gene: -; len: 11; v_gene: TRBV30; j_gene: TRBJ2-1; CDR3nt: TGTGCCTGGAGTACCTACAATGAGCAGTTCTTC; CDR3aa: CAWSTYNEQFF
abundance: -; d_gene: TRBD1; len: 14; v_gene: TRBV20-1; j_gene: TRBJ1-6; CDR3nt: TGCAGTGCAGGGGGCAGCCATTATAATTCACCCCTCCACTTT; CDR3aa: CSAGGSHYNSPLHF
abundance: -; d_gene: TRBD1; len: 13; v_gene: TRBV5-1; j_gene: TRBJ1-5; CDR3nt: TGCGCCAGCAGCCCGGACAGGAATGGGCCCCAGCATTTT; CDR3aa: CASSPDRNGPQHF
abundance: -; d_gene: TRBD2; len: 15; v_gene: TRBV29-1; j_gene: TRBJ2-3; CDR3nt: TGCAGCGTTGAAAAGCGGGGGGCCGTTGCAGATACGCAGTATTTT; CDR3aa: CSVEKRGAVADTQYF
abundance: -; d_gene: TRBD1; len: 12; v_gene: TRBV6-6; j_gene: TRBJ2-7; CDR3nt: TGTGCCAGCAGGACGACAGGGGCCGAGCAGTACTTC; CDR3aa: CASRTTGAEQYF
abundance: -; d_gene: TRBD2; len: 20; v_gene: TRBV23-1; j_gene: TRBJ2-3; CDR3nt: TGCGCCCCCTACAGTCATCCCTTCCTAGCGGGGGGGCAGGGCACAGATACGCAGTATTTT; CDR3aa: CAPYSHPFLAGGQGTDTQYF
abundance: -; d_gene: TRBD2; len: 18; v_gene: TRBV3-1; j_gene: TRBJ2-1; CDR3nt: TGTGCCAGCAGCCAGGCGGCTAGCGGGGCGGCTTCCTACAATGAGCAGTTCTTC; CDR3aa: CASSQAASGAASYNEQFF
abundance: -; d_gene: -; len: 14; v_gene: TRBV27; j_gene: TRBJ2-7; CDR3nt: TGTGCCAGCAGTTTCGGCACAACTTCCTACGAGCAGTACTTC; CDR3aa: CASSFGTTSYEQYF
abundance: -; d_gene: TRBD1; len: 15; v_gene: TRBV12-3/TRBV12-4; j_gene: TRBJ1-5; CDR3nt: TGTGCCAGCAGCACAACAGGGGGCGGCAATCAGCCCCAGCATTTT; CDR3aa: CASSTTGGGNQPQHF
abundance: -; d_gene: -; len: 14; v_gene: TRBV27; j_gene: TRBJ1-1; CDR3nt: TGTGCCAGCAGCGTGAAGATGGGTTTCACTGAAGCTTTCTTT; CDR3aa: CASSVKMGFTEAFF
abundance: -; d_gene: -; len: 15; v_gene: TRBV20-1; j_gene: TRBJ2-5; CDR3nt: TGCAGTGCCAGACCAGCGTCTAAGGTCCAAGAGACCCAGTACTTC; CDR3aa: CSARPASKVQETQYF
abundance: once; d_gene: -; len: 16; v_gene: TRBV3-1; j_gene: TRBJ2-6; CDR3nt: TGTGCCAGCAGCCAAGAAGGAGGTGCTGGGGCCAACGTCCTGACTTTC; CDR3aa: CASSQEGGAGANVLTF
abundance: once; d_gene: TRBD1; len: 14; v_gene: TRBV19; j_gene: TRBJ1-5; CDR3nt: TGTGCCAGTAGCCTTGGGACAGTTGATCAGCCCCAGCATTTT; CDR3aa: CASSLGTVDQPQHF
abundance: -; d_gene: -; len: 14; v_gene: TRBV15; j_gene: TRBJ2-5; CDR3nt: TGTGCCACCAGCCCCGGCCCCCACACAGAGACCCAGTACTTC; CDR3aa: CATSPGPHTETQYF
abundance: -; d_gene: -; len: 13; v_gene: TRBV29-1; j_gene: TRBJ1-2; CDR3nt: TGCAGCGTTGTCCTACCCGGGGGGGGTGGCTACACCTTC; CDR3aa: CSVVLPGGGGYTF
abundance: -; d_gene: TRBD1; len: 13; v_gene: TRBV6-6; j_gene: TRBJ2-5; CDR3nt: TGTGCCAGTACCGGGACAGTCGGAGAGACCCAGTACTTC; CDR3aa: CASTGTVGETQYF
abundance: -; d_gene: -; len: 13; v_gene: TRBV30; j_gene: TRBJ1-5; CDR3nt: TGTGCCTGGAGTGAGGGGTTGAATCAGCCCCAGCATTTT; CDR3aa: CAWSEGLNQPQHF
abundance: -; d_gene: TRBD2; len: 17; v_gene: TRBV12-3/TRBV12-4; j_gene: TRBJ2-1; CDR3nt: TGTGCCAGCAGTTTAGGGATCCTCCTGCGGGAGTACAATGAGCAGTTCTTC; CDR3aa: CASSLGILLREYNEQFF
abundance: -; d_gene: -; len: 15; v_gene: TRBV3-1; j_gene: TRBJ2-2; CDR3nt: TGTGCCAGCAGCCAAGGCTACAGACCCACCGGGGAGCTGTTTTTT; CDR3aa: CASSQGYRPTGELFF
abundance: -; d_gene: -; len: 15; v_gene: TRBV29-1; j_gene: TRBJ2-1; CDR3nt: TGCAGCGTTGATCCCGGGCCCACTCCTGGAGTTGAGCAGTTCTTC; CDR3aa: CSVDPGPTPGVEQFF
abundance: -; d_gene: -; len: 13; v_gene: TRBV5-6; j_gene: TRBJ2-2; CDR3nt: TGTGCCAGCAGCTTAGGCTACACCGGGGAGCTGTTTTTT; CDR3aa: CASSLGYTGELFF
abundance: -; d_gene: TRBD2; len: 16; v_gene: TRBV3-1; j_gene: TRBJ2-5; CDR3nt: TGTGCCAGCAGCCCAGATTGGACTAGCGGGGGAGAGACCCAGTACTTC; CDR3aa: CASSPDWTSGGETQYF
abundance: -; d_gene: -; len: 15; v_gene: TRBV12-3/TRBV12-4; j_gene: TRBJ1-2; CDR3nt: TGTGCCCGCAGGCCCGAGCGGGGTCCCCTCTATGGCTACACCTTC; CDR3aa: CARRPERGPLYGYTF
abundance: -; d_gene: TRBD2; len: 15; v_gene: TRBV6-5; j_gene: TRBJ2-7; CDR3nt: TGTGCCAGCAGTTACCGCCGGGAGGGGGCCTACGAGCAGTACTTC; CDR3aa: CASSYRREGAYEQYF
abundance: -; d_gene: -; len: 15; v_gene: TRBV3-1; j_gene: TRBJ2-7; CDR3nt: TGTGCCAGCAGCCAAGATGGTACAGGGCCCTACGAGCAGTACTTC; CDR3aa: CASSQDGTGPYEQYF
abundance: once; d_gene: TRBD1; len: 13; v_gene: TRBV29-1; j_gene: TRBJ1-2; CDR3nt: TGCAGCGTTGGGGACAGGACAGAAGGTGGCTACACCTTC; CDR3aa: CSVGDRTEGGYTF
abundance: -; d_gene: -; len: 14; v_gene: TRBV30; j_gene: TRBJ2-3; CDR3nt: TGTGCCTGGACTCAGTTACAGGGAAGTCATACGCAGTATTTT; CDR3aa: CAWTQLQGSHTQYF
abundance: -; d_gene: TRBD1; len: 14; v_gene: TRBV29-1; j_gene: TRBJ1-1; CDR3nt: TGCAGCGCCCGAGGCGGACAGGGGGGGACTGAAGCTTTCTTT; CDR3aa: CSARGGQGGTEAFF
abundance: -; d_gene: -; len: 16; v_gene: TRBV2; j_gene: TRBJ1-2; CDR3nt: TGTGCCAGCAGCAAAGCCTCCGACAGGCTTAACTATGGCTACACCTTC; CDR3aa: CASSKASDRLNYGYTF
abundance: -; d_gene: -; len: 14; v_gene: TRBV20-1; j_gene: TRBJ2-7; CDR3nt: TGCAGTGCTAGATCTTCTGGCAGGGGGGACGAGCAGTACTTC; CDR3aa: CSARSSGRGDEQYF
abundance: once; d_gene: TRBD1; len: 13; v_gene: TRBV20-1; j_gene: TRBJ2-1; CDR3nt: TGCAGTGCTGCTGGACAGGGACCGGATGAGCAGTTCTTC; CDR3aa: CSAAGQGPDEQFF
abundance: -; d_gene: TRBD1; len: 13; v_gene: TRBV30; j_gene: TRBJ1-5; CDR3nt: TGTGCCTGGACGACAGGGTACAATCAGCCCCAGCATTTT; CDR3aa: CAWTTGYNQPQHF
abundance: -; d_gene: TRBD1; len: 13; v_gene: TRBV29-1; j_gene: TRBJ1-5; CDR3nt: TGCAGCGTGACCCCGGGACAGGGTCAGCCCCAGCATTTT; CDR3aa: CSVTPGQGQPQHF
abundance: -; d_gene: -; len: 13; v_gene: TRBV18; j_gene: TRBJ2-1; CDR3nt: TGTGCCAGCTCACCCCCTTCAGGTAATGAGCAGTTCTTC; CDR3aa: CASSPPSGNEQFF
abundance: -; d_gene: TRBD1; len: 16; v_gene: TRBV3-1; j_gene: TRBJ2-7; CDR3nt: TGTGCCAGCAGCCAACCGGGACAGGGAAATGGCTACGAGCAGTACTTC; CDR3aa: CASSQPGQGNGYEQYF